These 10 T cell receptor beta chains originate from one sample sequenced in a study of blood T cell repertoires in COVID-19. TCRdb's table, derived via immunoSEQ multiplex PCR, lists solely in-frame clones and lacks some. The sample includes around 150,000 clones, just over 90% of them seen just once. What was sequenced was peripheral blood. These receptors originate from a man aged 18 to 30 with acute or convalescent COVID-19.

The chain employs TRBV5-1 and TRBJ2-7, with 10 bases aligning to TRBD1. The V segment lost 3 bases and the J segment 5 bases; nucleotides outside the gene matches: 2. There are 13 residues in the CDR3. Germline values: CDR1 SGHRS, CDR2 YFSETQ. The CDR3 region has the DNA TGCGCCAGCAGCTCCGACAGGGGGCACGAGCAGTACTTC. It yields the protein CASSSDRGHEQYF.

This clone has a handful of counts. CDR3 sequence: CASSRGGTGAEAFF. Written as DNA, the CDR3 is TGTGCCAGCAGCCGTGGGGGGACAGGGGCTGAAGCTTTCTTT. The chain has TRBV5-5 and TRBJ1-1; 10 nucleotides line up with TRBD1. Trimming cost V 4 bases and J 6 bases; bases outside gene matches: 6. Germline CDR1 reads SGHKS; CDR2 reads YYEKEE (reference sequence). The CDR3 is 14 amino acids.

The CDR3 is CASSFSPLASGISYEQYF. The CDR3, as DNA: TGTGCCAGCAGCTTCAGCCCCTTAGCTAGCGGGATCTCCTACGAGCAGTACTTC. The gene calls are TRBV9 and TRBJ2-7; 9 nucleotides line up with TRBD2. V shed 4 bases, J shed 0 bases, and the junction held 14 bases outside the gene matches. Looked up from germline, CDR1 is SGDLS and CDR2 is YYNGEE. The CDR3 sequence is 18 residues long.

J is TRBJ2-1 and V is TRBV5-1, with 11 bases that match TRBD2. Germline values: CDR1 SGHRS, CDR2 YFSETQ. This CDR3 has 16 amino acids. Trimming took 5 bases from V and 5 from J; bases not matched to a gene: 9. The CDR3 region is CASSRSVAGGNNEQFF. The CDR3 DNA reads TGCGCCAGCAGTCGCTCAGTAGCGGGGGGGAACAATGAGCAGTTCTTC. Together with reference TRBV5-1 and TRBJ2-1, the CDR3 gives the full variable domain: KAGVTQTPRYLIKTRGQQVTLSCSPISGHRSVSWYQQTPGQGLQFLFEYFSETQRNKGNFPGRFSGRQFSNSRSEMNVSTLELGDSALYLCASSRSVAGGNNEQFFGPGTRLTVL.

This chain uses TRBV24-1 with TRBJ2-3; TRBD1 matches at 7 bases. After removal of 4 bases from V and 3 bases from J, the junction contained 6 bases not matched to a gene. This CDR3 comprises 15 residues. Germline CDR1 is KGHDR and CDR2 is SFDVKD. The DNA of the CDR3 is TGTGCCACCAGTGACTTTACGACAGGGACAGATACGCAGTATTTT. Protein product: CATSDFTTGTDTQYF.

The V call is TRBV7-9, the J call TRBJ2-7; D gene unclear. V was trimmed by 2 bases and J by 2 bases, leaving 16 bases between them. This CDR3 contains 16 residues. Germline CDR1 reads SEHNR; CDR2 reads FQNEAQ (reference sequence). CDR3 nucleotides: TGTGCCAGCAGCTTACTTTCCCTCGACACAACCTACGAGCAGTACTTC. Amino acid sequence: CASSLLSLDTTYEQYF. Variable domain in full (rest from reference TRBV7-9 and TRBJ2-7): DTGVSQNPRHKITKRGQNVTFRCDPISEHNRLYWYRQTLGQGPEFLTYFQNEAQLEKSRLLSDRFSAERPKGSFSTLEIQRTEQGDSAMYLCASSLLSLDTTYEQYFGPGTRLTVT.

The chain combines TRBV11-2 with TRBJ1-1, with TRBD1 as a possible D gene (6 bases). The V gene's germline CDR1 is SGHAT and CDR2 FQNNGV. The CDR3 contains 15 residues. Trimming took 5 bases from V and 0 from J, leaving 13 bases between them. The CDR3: CASSPMNRVNTEAFF. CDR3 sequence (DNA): TGTGCCAGCAGCCCCATGAACAGGGTGAACACTGAAGCTTTCTTT.

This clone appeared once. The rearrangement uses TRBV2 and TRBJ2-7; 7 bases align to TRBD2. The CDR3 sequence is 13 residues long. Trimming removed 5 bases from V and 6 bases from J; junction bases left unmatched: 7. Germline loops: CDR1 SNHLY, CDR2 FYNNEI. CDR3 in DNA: TGTGCCAGCAGTCCGGGACTACCCCTCGAGCAGTACTTC. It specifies CASSPGLPLEQYF.

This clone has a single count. The CDR3 spells CASSRVMRQGAYEQYF. CDR3 in DNA: TGTGCCAGTAGTCGAGTCATGAGACAGGGTGCCTACGAGCAGTACTTC. The chain joins TRBV19 to TRBJ2-7; 7 bases line up with TRBD1. In germline, CDR1 is LNHDA, CDR2 SQIVND (reference sequence). There are 16 residues in the CDR3. Trimming at V came to 5 bases and at J to 2 bases, leaving 12 bases not matched to a gene.

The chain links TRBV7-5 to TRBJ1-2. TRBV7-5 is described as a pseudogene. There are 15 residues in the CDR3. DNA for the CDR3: TGTGCCAGAGGTCGGCGGATCGGGGTCGGTCATGGCTACACCTTC. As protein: CARGRRIGVGHGYTF.